The T cell receptor (beta chain) under discussion was sequenced for a study of memory CD8 T cells in hepatitis C reinfection. Documented time point: late/post reinfection, 12 to 24 weeks after detection. Sorted cells were sequenced directly ex vivo without any in vitro expansion. A couple of donors provided sorted CD3+ CD8+ CD45RO- naive CD8 T cells at all three reinfection time points. The CDR3 length is 16 residues. V lost 0 bases and J lost 6, with 14 bases in between. CDR1 is PRHDT and CDR2 is FYEKMQ in the germline V gene (reference sequence). Here immunoSEQ multiplex PCR was the method, and the copy in TCRdb shows in-frame clones only, minus some. The data show about 50,000 clones, roughly 89% seen once.

This rearrangement joins TRBV13 to TRBJ2-2; tentative D call: TRBD2 (5 bases). The clonotype was recovered from a man younger than 35 with hepatitis C virus infection. The sequenced sample consisted of naive CD8+ T cells sorted from blood. CDR3 region: CASSLGLSSSSGELFF. The CDR3 DNA sequence: TGTGCCAGCAGCTTAGGCCTGTCTAGCAGTTCCGGGGAGCTGTTTTTT. Filled out from reference TRBV13 and TRBJ2-2, the complete variable domain reads AAGVIQSPRHLIKEKRETATLKCYPIPRHDTVYWYQQGPGQDPQFLISFYEKMQSDKGSIPDRFSAQQFSDYHSELNMSSLELGDSALYFCASSLGLSSSSGELFFGEGSRLTVL.